The clone carrying this T cell receptor beta chain was detected ten times or more. What it recognizes is unknown. The sample belongs to a study of identical twins. There are 12 residues in the CDR3. Trimming took off 6 bases at V and 8 bases at J, with 14 bases between the two ends. Germline V gene data show CDR1 as DFQATT and CDR2 as SNEGSKA (reference sequence). Findings of the study overall: With monozygotic twins, out-of-frame TCR alpha sharing exceeded what models estimated.

cDNA molecules carried unique molecular identifiers, and template switching added a universal primer site. TCRdb called the 5' RACE reads again in MiXCR, with one record for every CDR3 protein. The repertoire holds roughly 690,000 distinct CDR3 sequences, approximately 6% seen once, with 1.5% to 2% in the top ten. The TCR was taken from a man younger than 30 in good health. The sequenced sample consisted of naive T cells sorted from blood. This chain connects TRBV20-1 to TRBJ2-1; D might be TRBD2 (6 bases). This CDR3 reads CSARDSSYEQFF. The CDR3 bases are TGCAGTGCCCGGGACTCCTCCTATGAGCAGTTCTTC.